The 19 T cell receptor beta chains presented below share a single source sample, sequenced in a study of T cells in Graves' hyperthyroidism and ophthalmopathy. RNA transcripts served as the template for amplifying TCR beta CDR3 regions. In the first-round RT-PCR of the TCR CDR3, the HTBI primer set was used. A single record per CDR3 protein comes from TCRdb applying MiXCR to the multiplex PCR reads. The sample yields approximately 330,000 distinct CDR3 sequences, over 15% seen once. Sequencing was carried out using blood. These receptor sequences come from a woman aged 50 to 60 with Graves' hyperthyroidism.

The chain couples TRBV2 to TRBJ1-6; unclear D gene. Per the germline V gene, CDR1 is SNHLY and CDR2 is FYNNEI. V shed 2 bases and J shed 10 bases, with 15 bases lying between them. The CDR3 is 15 residues long. CDR3 nucleotides: TGTGCCAGCAGTGAATACCTTAGCATCGCGTCACCCCTCCACTTT. This codes for CASSEYLSIASPLHF.

This clonotype has more than one count but fewer than ten. The V gene is TRBV11-1, the J gene TRBJ1-2; D perhaps matches TRBD1 (6 bases). V lost 1 base, J lost 4 bases, and 16 bases lay in between. Germline-derived CDR1 and CDR2 are SGHAT and FQDESV (reference sequence). CDR3 size: 16 residues. The CDR3 loop is CASSLVPMLGAYGYTF. The CDR3 DNA reads TGTGCCAGCAGCTTAGTCCCTATGTTGGGGGCCTATGGCTACACCTTC.

This clonotype was picked up many times. The chain links TRBV28 to TRBJ2-2; D is undetermined. The V and J ends lost 3 bases and 5 bases respectively, with 4 bases between them. This CDR3 is 12 amino acids long. The germline V gene encodes CDR1 MDHEN and CDR2 SYDVKM. CDR3 amino acids: CASSFRTGELFF. As DNA, the CDR3 is TGTGCCAGCAGTTTTCGAACCGGGGAGCTGTTTTTT.

Concerning this clonotype: A read error is possible here, since a much larger clone lies one base away. J is TRBJ2-7 and V is TRBV7-2, with D unresolved. From germline, CDR1 is SGHTA and CDR2 FQGNSA. The ends were cut back, 5 bases at V and 3 bases at J, with 14 bases in the middle. CDR3 size: 14 residues. The CDR3 DNA sequence: TGTGCCAGCAGCCCGGGTGGGCGGAACTACGAGCAGTACGTC. Its translation is CASSPGGRNYEQYV.

The gene calls are TRBV5-4 and TRBJ2-4; D is ambiguous. CDR3 size: 13 residues. Trimming left V 5 bases short and J 5 bases short, with 11 bases between. The V gene's germline CDR1 is SGHNT and CDR2 YYREEE (reference sequence). The CDR3 coding sequence is TGTGCCAGCAGAGAGAGTACGGAAAACATTCAGTACTTC. Amino acid sequence: CASRESTENIQYF. Full variable domain (remainder filled in from reference TRBV5-4 and TRBJ2-4): ETGVTQSPTHLIKTRGQQVTLRCSSQSGHNTVSWYQQALGQGPQFIFQYYREEENGRGNFPPRFSGLQFPNYSSELNVNALELDDSALYLCASRESTENIQYFGAGTRLSVL.

This clonotype has ten or more counts. The gene calls are TRBV14 and TRBJ2-7; D gene ambiguous. Germline lookup yields CDR1 SGHDN and CDR2 FVKESK. The CDR3 loop spans 14 amino acids. With 0 bases removed from V and 3 bases from J, the gap between germline ends came to 9 bases. CDR3 amino acids: CASSQEARYYEQYF. CDR3 in DNA: TGTGCCAGCAGCCAAGAAGCGAGATACTACGAGCAGTACTTC.

The CDR3 here is CASSLSAYTLNYGYTF. CDR3 sequence (DNA): TGTGCCAGCAGTTTAAGCGCTTACACTCTTAACTATGGCTACACCTTC. The chain employs TRBV28 and TRBJ1-2; D not certain. Germline CDR1 MDHEN, CDR2 SYDVKM. This CDR3 has 16 amino acids. V dropped 2 bases and J dropped 1 base, with 14 bases sitting between them.

The chain couples TRBV28 to TRBJ2-3, with D uncertain. This CDR3 is built from 19 residues. Trimming took off 4 bases at V and 2 bases at J, with 25 bases between the two ends. Germline CDR1 MDHEN, CDR2 SYDVKM. The CDR3 is CASSSPKISLGPTTDTQYF. The CDR3 DNA is TGTGCCAGCAGTTCTCCCAAGATTAGTCTGGGCCCAACCACAGATACGCAGTATTTT.

This clonotype was seen repeatedly, ten times or more. This rearrangement joins TRBV5-1 to TRBJ1-5; D is undetermined. CDR1 is SGHRS and CDR2 is YFSETQ in the germline V gene. V lost 4 bases and J lost 2, with 19 bases in between. This CDR3 region has 17 residues. The CDR3 nucleotides are TGCGCCAGCAGCCCGGCCCCCAGCGGGGTCGGCAATCAGCCCCAGCATTTT. Translated, it gives CASSPAPSGVGNQPQHF. Complete variable domain (other parts from reference TRBV5-1 and TRBJ1-5): KAGVTQTPRYLIKTRGQQVTLSCSPISGHRSVSWYQQTPGQGLQFLFEYFSETQRNKGNFPGRFSGRQFSNSRSEMNVSTLELGDSALYLCASSPAPSGVGNQPQHFGDGTRLSIL.

Many counts were recorded for this clonotype. The chain is built from TRBV12-3 or TRBV12-4 and TRBJ1-1; D is undetermined. V dropped 6 bases and J dropped 3 bases, with 14 bases sitting between them. This CDR3 contains 14 residues. The DNA of the CDR3 is TGTGCCAGCAGACCTAGTTCTGGGGACACTGAAGCTTTCTTT. Its translation: CASRPSSGDTEAFF.

This clonotype was seen many times. This chain links TRBV2 with TRBJ1-5; D unclear. Germline V CDR1 and CDR2: SNHLY, FYNNEI. This CDR3 is 13 amino acids long. V gave up 3 bases and J gave up 7 bases, with 10 bases separating them. CDR3 amino acids: CASSDSGGQPQHF. In nucleotides, the CDR3 is TGTGCCAGCAGTGATTCGGGAGGCCAGCCCCAGCATTTT.

In this sample, this clonotype turned up many times. This chain links TRBV11-2 with TRBJ2-7; 15 nucleotides line up with TRBD2. This CDR3 has 19 residues. Losses at the gene ends were 4 bases for V and 0 bases for J; bases not matched to a gene: 10. CDR1 and CDR2 from the germline V gene are SGHAT and FQNNGV. CDR3 in DNA: TGTGCCAGCAGCTCCTACAGGACTAGCGGGGGGGGTTCCTCCTACGAGCAGTACTTC. Protein: CASSSYRTSGGGSSYEQYF.

Only a few counts were recorded for this clonotype. The rearrangement uses TRBV28 and TRBJ2-5; D tentatively reads TRBD1 or TRBD2 (5 bases each). The V end lost 4 bases, the J end lost 5 bases, and 23 bases lay between the germline ends. The CDR3 sequence is 17 residues long. Germline values: CDR1 MDHEN, CDR2 SYDVKM. In DNA form, the CDR3 reads TGTGCCAGCAGTTCAACCCAGGGACCCAACTATCAGGAGACCCAGTACTTC. Translating it yields CASSSTQGPNYQETQYF.

This clonotype has a handful of counts. The V call is TRBV27, the J call TRBJ1-1; D may be TRBD1 (6 bases). With 4 bases removed from V and 1 base from J, the gap between germline ends came to 10 bases. Germline CDR1 and CDR2: MNHEY and SMNVEV (reference sequence). The CDR3 has 14 residues. CDR3 sequence: CASSSSGQNTEAFF. The CDR3 region has the DNA TGTGCCAGCAGTTCGTCGGGACAGAACACTGAAGCTTTCTTT.

The V and J genes are TRBV7-2 and TRBJ2-2; 11 bases fit TRBD2. V lost 5 bases and J lost 4; bases outside the gene matches: 9. The CDR3 has 17 residues. Per the germline V gene, CDR1 is SGHTA and CDR2 is FQGNSA. The DNA for the CDR3 is TGTGCCAGCAGCCAAGGTCCCGGGACTAGCGGCACCGGGGAGCTGTTTTTT. The encoded protein is CASSQGPGTSGTGELFF. Full variable domain (outside the CDR3, taken from reference TRBV7-2 and TRBJ2-2): GAGVSQSPSNKVTEKGKDVELRCDPISGHTALYWYRQSLGQGLEFLIYFQGNSAPDKSGLPSDRFSAERTGGSVSTLTIQRTQQEDSAVYLCASSQGPGTSGTGELFFGEGSRLTVL.

The V gene is TRBV28, the J gene TRBJ2-3; D uncertain. The germline V gene has CDR1 MDHEN and CDR2 SYDVKM. Trimming removed 2 bases at V and 0 bases at J, with 12 bases between. The CDR3 extends over 16 amino acids. The CDR3, as DNA: TGTGCCAGCAGTTTAAATCGCTGGATGAGCACAGATACGCAGTATTTT. Protein product: CASSLNRWMSTDTQYF.

J is TRBJ2-7 and V is TRBV29-1; tentatively, D is TRBD1 (5 bases). The CDR3 has 13 residues. The V end lost 2 bases, the J end lost 9 bases, and 17 bases lay between the germline ends. The germline V gene has CDR1 SQVTM and CDR2 ANQGSEA. CDR3 sequence reads: CSVENRLTPGQYF. In DNA, the CDR3 is TGCAGCGTTGAAAACAGGTTGACACCTGGGCAGTACTTC.

For this clonotype: A read error may explain this, as a much larger clone is one base away. The V and J genes are TRBV5-1 and TRBJ2-1, with 14 bases matching TRBD2. J was trimmed by 7 bases and V by 4 bases; bases with no gene match: 10. The V gene's germline CDR1 is SGHRS and CDR2 YFSETQ. The CDR3 has 17 residues. CDR3 sequence reads: CASSISKGLAGANEQFF. CDR3 coding DNA: TGCGCCAGCAGCATCTCAAAGGGACTAGCGGGAGCGAATGAGCAGTTCTTC.

This clonotype turned up a few times. A read error may explain this, as a much larger clone is one base away. The J gene is TRBJ2-2, the V gene TRBV3-1; TRBD1 is a possible D gene (6 bases). Trimming took off 5 bases at V and 7 bases at J, with 23 bases between the two ends. The CDR3 spans 17 residues. Looked up from germline, CDR1 is LGHDT and CDR2 is YNNKEL (reference sequence). The DNA for the CDR3 is TGTGCCAGCAGCTATCGACAGGCCGCGACGTGGGGCGGGGAGCTGTTTTTT. As protein: CASSYRQAATWGGELFF. The variable domain in full, with the rest retrieved from reference TRBV3-1 and TRBJ2-2, is DTAVSQTPKYLVTQMGNDKSIKCEQNLGHDTMYWYKQDSKKFLKIMFSYNNKELIINETVPNRFSPKSPDKAHLNLHINSLELGDSAVYFCASSYRQAATWGGELFFGEGSRLTVL.